Shown below are 10 T cell receptor beta chains from a single sample sequenced in a study. Each CDR3 protein is one row after TCRdb ran MiXCR on the RT-PCR reads. The sample contains about 680,000 distinct CDR3 sequences, about 14% of which appear only once. Specimen: memory CD4+ T cells from blood. All receptors derive from a female donor in good health, serving as a healthy control.

V is TRBV11-3 and J is TRBJ2-1; 9 nucleotides line up with TRBD1. The CDR3 spans 16 residues. The germline V gene encodes CDR1 SGHNT and CDR2 YENEEA. V dropped 5 bases and J dropped 3; count of bases not matched to a gene: 8. Here the CDR3 reads CASSKGQGQSYNEQFF. CDR3 DNA sequence: TGTGCCAGCAGCAAAGGACAGGGGCAAAGCTACAATGAGCAGTTCTTC.

The rearrangement uses TRBV11-2 and TRBJ2-3; 14 nucleotides agree with TRBD2. The V and J ends lost 4 bases and 4 bases, in that order; junction bases with no gene match: 4. CDR1 is SGHAT, CDR2 FQNNGV, per germline. The CDR3 length is 16 residues. CDR3 coding DNA: TGTGCCAGCAGCTCCGGACTAGCGGGAGGATCAGATACGCAGTATTTT. This sequence encodes CASSSGLAGGSDTQYF. Complete variable domain (other parts from reference TRBV11-2 and TRBJ2-3): EAGVAQSPRYKIIEKRQSVAFWCNPISGHATLYWYQQILGQGPKLLIQFQNNGVVDDSQLPKDRFSAERLKGVDSTLKIQPAKLEDSAVYLCASSSGLAGGSDTQYFGPGTRLTVL.

This clonotype was seen ten or more times. V and J are TRBV27 and TRBJ2-3; D is perhaps TRBD1 (7 bases). This CDR3 contains 16 residues. V gave up 3 bases and J gave up 2 bases, with 15 bases separating them. The germline gives CDR1 MNHEY, CDR2 SMNVEV (reference sequence). The CDR3 DNA is TGTGCCAGCAGTTTGGAGGGGGCGTTTTACACAGATACGCAGTATTTT. This encodes CASSLEGAFYTDTQYF.

This clonotype was counted ten times or more. The V and J genes are TRBV10-3 and TRBJ1-2; 7 bases fit TRBD1. The CDR3 loop spans 15 amino acids. V was clipped by 0 bases and J by 4 bases; unmatched bases: 5. Germline loops: CDR1 ENHRY, CDR2 SYGVKD. This CDR3 reads CAISESTGEGYGYTF. The CDR3 DNA follows: TGTGCCATCAGTGAGTCCACAGGGGAAGGCTATGGCTACACCTTC.

This chain uses TRBV28 with TRBJ2-1; D gene ambiguous. Trimming pared 8 bases from V and 0 bases from J, leaving 11 bases between. The CDR3 sequence is 14 residues long. Germline V gives CDR1 MDHEN, CDR2 SYDVKM. CDR3 coding DNA: TGTGCCAGCCTCAGTCCGAGCTCCTACAATGAGCAGTTCTTC. Encoded protein: CASLSPSSYNEQFF.

The chain joins TRBV27 to TRBJ2-7; 9 nucleotides agree with TRBD2. The CDR3 runs 16 residues. In germline, CDR1 is MNHEY, CDR2 SMNVEV (reference sequence). The V and J ends lost 4 bases and 3 bases, in that order; junction bases with no gene match: 10. The DNA of the CDR3 is TGTGCCAGCAGTTGGGGCCTAGCGGGAACAATCTACGAGCAGTACTTC. The encoded protein is CASSWGLAGTIYEQYF.

This clonotype has just a few counts. The rearrangement uses TRBV6-5 and TRBJ2-3; 9 bases are a match to TRBD1. Germline CDR1 MNHEY, CDR2 SVGAGI. The CDR3 extends over 15 amino acids. V lost 5 bases to trimming and J lost 3 bases; unmatched junction nucleotides: 6. CDR3 protein: CASSPWDRETDTQYF. CDR3 DNA sequence: TGTGCCAGCAGTCCCTGGGACAGGGAGACAGATACGCAGTATTTT.

This clonotype was detected a few times. This chain uses TRBV5-6 with TRBJ1-2; 10 bases are shared with TRBD1. CDR3 size: 20 residues. Unmatched junction bases numbered 23, after V lost 4 bases and J lost 5 bases. CDR1 and CDR2 (germline): SGHDT, YYEEEE. As DNA, the CDR3 is TGTGCCAGCAGCCAGCCTACCGGGACAGGGGTTCTTACCGCAGCTTATGGCTACACCTTC. As protein: CASSQPTGTGVLTAAYGYTF.

The gene calls are TRBV7-2 and TRBJ2-5, with 9 bases identical to TRBD2. The trim removed 5 bases at V and 2 bases at J, leaving 6 bases unmatched. Germline V lookup: CDR1 SGHTA, CDR2 FQGNSA. The CDR3 runs to 15 residues. This CDR3 is CASSEPGLAQETQYF. The CDR3 DNA is TGTGCCAGCAGCGAGCCGGGACTAGCACAAGAGACCCAGTACTTC.

This clonotype was found many times. The chain is built from TRBV7-6 and TRBJ2-1; 9 bases are a match to TRBD2. The J segment lost 4 bases and the V segment lost 6 bases, leaving 10 bases of the junction unmatched. There are 16 residues in the CDR3. Per the germline V gene, CDR1 is SGHVS and CDR2 is FNYEAQ. The CDR3 coding sequence is TGTGCCAGCAGTCCAGGCGGACTAGCGAGTTACAATGAGCAGTTCTTC. Translated: CASSPGGLASYNEQFF.